These 17 T cell receptor beta chains came from one sample sequenced in a study of T cell repertoires in cytomegalovirus infection (dated by TCRdb to about 2019). The treatment or condition label, as the study defines it: in vitro stimulation with specific CMV peptide epitopes to enrich CMV-specific T cells. No antigen has been assigned to these receptors. Instrument on record: Illumina HiSeq 1500. Through fastp at Q25 and MiXCR, TCRdb rebuilt clones from the public reads, retaining in-frame beta chains. Each entry merges the rows of one CDR3 protein and shows their most common DNA and genes. This sample has 200,000 or so distinct CDR3 sequences in its table, and less than 50% of those were observed once. The ten largest make up approximately 60% of the sample. The sequencing used CD8+ T cells from cultured PBMCs, collected from culture after CMV antigen stimulation. The receptor set was obtained from a human donor in good health (CMV status not recorded). Some clones in this sample may be carry-over from other donors' samples.

As DNA, the CDR3 is TGTGCCAGCAGCCCGGGACCAGGCCTGTATGAGCAGTTCTTC. Amino acid sequence: CASSPGPGLYEQFF. This sequence joins TRBV6-1 and TRBJ2-1; D is tentatively TRBD1 or TRBD2 (5 bases each). V was cut by 6 bases and J by 8 bases, with 17 bases left in between. The germline V gene has CDR1 MNHNS and CDR2 SASEGT. The CDR3 spans 14 residues.

This clonotype was seen more than once but under ten times. The rearrangement links TRBV29-1 to TRBJ1-5, with a weak D call TRBD1 (5 bases). V dropped 6 bases and J dropped 8 bases, with 17 bases sitting between them. CDR1 is SQVTM and CDR2 is ANQGSEA in the germline V gene. There are 13 residues in the CDR3. CDR3 DNA sequence: TGCAGCGTAGGGTCTGGGCTAGGGGAGCCCCAGCATTTT. It encodes CSVGSGLGEPQHF.

This clonotype was seen a few times. This chain links TRBV29-1 with TRBJ2-4, with D tentatively TRBD1 (5 bases). Germline-derived CDR1 and CDR2 are SQVTM and ANQGSEA. Trimming stripped 3 bases from V and 0 bases from J, with 9 bases between. The CDR3 covers 14 residues. The CDR3 here is CSVEGPLAKNIQYF. CDR3 in DNA: TGCAGCGTTGAGGGGCCGCTAGCCAAAAACATTCAGTACTTC.

This sequence joins TRBV6-1 and TRBJ2-2; 8 bases align to TRBD2. Trimming at V came to 7 bases and at J to 1 base, leaving 11 bases not matched to a gene. Germline values: CDR1 MNHNS, CDR2 SASEGT. CDR3 length equals 17 residues. CDR3 sequence: CASTQPGGHLNTGELFF. In nucleotides, the CDR3 is TGTGCCAGCACCCAACCGGGGGGGCACCTGAACACCGGGGAGCTGTTTTTT.

The chain employs TRBV29-1 and TRBJ2-7; D uncertain. V was pared by 0 bases and J by 3 bases, with 15 bases between. The CDR3 loop spans 15 amino acids. Germline CDR1 and CDR2: SQVTM and ANQGSEA. The CDR3 DNA reads TGCAGCGTTGAAGATCCGGGCATCACAAACTACGAGCAGTACTTC. Translating gives CSVEDPGITNYEQYF.

The gene calls are TRBV27 and TRBJ2-1; no reliable D call. Germline V gene data show CDR1 as MNHEY and CDR2 as SMNVEV (reference sequence). This CDR3 region has 13 residues. Trimming took off 6 bases at V and 8 bases at J, with 14 bases between the two ends. The CDR3 sequence is CASSLRSADEQFF. CDR3 in DNA: TGTGCCAGCAGCCTGCGATCGGCGGATGAGCAGTTCTTC.

Comment on this clonotype: An end of the junction differs from the germline gene, which may be a read error. V gene TRBV6-5 combines with J gene TRBJ2-3; TRBD1 is a possible D gene (5 bases). This CDR3 comprises 16 residues. Germline V gene data show CDR1 as MNHEY and CDR2 as SVGAGI. The DNA for the CDR3 is TGTGTCAGCAGTTACAGGCGGATACCTAGCACAGATACGCAGTATTTT. Its translation is CVSSYRRIPSTDTQYF.

The sample holds a few counts of this clonotype. J is TRBJ2-7 and V is TRBV7-8, with D perhaps matching TRBD1 (6 bases). V gave up 3 bases and J gave up 3 bases, with 21 bases separating them. Germline CDR1 SGHVS, CDR2 FQNEAQ. This CDR3 has 17 amino acids. DNA of the CDR3: TGTGCCAGCAGCTTCACGTTAAGGGGGACCAAGGGCTACGAGCAGTACTTC. Protein product: CASSFTLRGTKGYEQYF.

The gene calls are TRBV29-1 and TRBJ1-1; possible D gene TRBD1, 6 bases. This CDR3 spans 15 amino acids. V lost 4 bases, J lost 4 bases, and 19 bases lay in between. CDR1 SQVTM and CDR2 ANQGSEA come from the germline V gene. The CDR3 DNA reads as TGCAGCGTTGTAGGGGGGGACAAGGGCAGCACTGAAGCTTTCTTT. It is translated as CSVVGGDKGSTEAFF.

The V gene is TRBV11-2, the J gene TRBJ2-2, with 7 bases lining up with TRBD1. Germline-derived CDR1 and CDR2 are SGHAT and FQNNGV. The CDR3 sequence is 14 residues long. V shed 2 bases and J 5 bases; nucleotides not matched to a gene: 2. In DNA, the CDR3 is TGTGCCAGCAGCTTAACAGGGGCGACCGGGGAGCTGTTTTTT. Its protein product is CASSLTGATGELFF.

The chain couples TRBV11-3 to TRBJ1-1, with D perhaps matching TRBD1 (5 bases). This CDR3 region has 15 residues. Trimming removed 0 bases from V and 5 bases from J, with 13 bases in between. Germline V CDR1 and CDR2: SGHNT, YENEEA. The CDR3 loop reads CASSLESGSRTEAFF. The CDR3 nucleotides are TGTGCCAGCAGCTTAGAATCAGGGAGTCGGACTGAAGCTTTCTTT. The complete variable domain, with remaining parts taken from reference TRBV11-3 and TRBJ1-1, reads EAGVVQSPRYKIIEKKQPVAFWCNPISGHNTLYWYLQNLGQGPELLIRYENEEAVDDSQLPKDRFSAERLKGVDSTLKIQPAELGDSAVYLCASSLESGSRTEAFFGQGTRLTVV.

The chain couples TRBV11-2 to TRBJ2-3; 7 nucleotides match TRBD2. V dropped 5 bases and J dropped 2; count of bases not matched to a gene: 10. This CDR3 contains 16 residues. CDR1 SGHAT and CDR2 FQNNGV come from the germline V gene. This CDR3 is CASSHGGYDATDTQYF. The CDR3 bases are TGTGCCAGCAGCCACGGGGGGTACGATGCCACAGATACGCAGTATTTT. The variable domain in full, with the rest retrieved from reference TRBV11-2 and TRBJ2-3, is EAGVAQSPRYKIIEKRQSVAFWCNPISGHATLYWYQQILGQGPKLLIQFQNNGVVDDSQLPKDRFSAERLKGVDSTLKIQPAKLEDSAVYLCASSHGGYDATDTQYFGPGTRLTVL.

The V and J genes are TRBV7-4 and TRBJ1-1; tentative D call: TRBD1 (6 bases). The CDR3 has 15 amino acids. Germline CDR1 is SGHVT and CDR2 is SQSDAQ. The germline V and J ends were trimmed by 5 bases and 3 bases, with 16 bases remaining between them. CDR3 coding DNA: TGTGCCAGCAGCCCCCCGGAGGACAGAGACACTGAAGCTTTCTTT. Translated, it gives CASSPPEDRDTEAFF.

J is TRBJ2-1 and V is TRBV28; 7 bases fit TRBD2. From germline, CDR1 is MDHEN and CDR2 SYDVKM. The CDR3 loop spans 16 amino acids. J was trimmed by 0 bases and V by 4 bases; bases with no gene match: 6. The chain's CDR3 is CASSSVAGSSYNEQFF. DNA for the CDR3: TGTGCCAGCAGTTCCGTAGCGGGCAGCTCCTACAATGAGCAGTTCTTC.

The chain uses TRBV7-9 and TRBJ2-6; TRBD1 is a possible D gene (6 bases). V lost 7 bases and J lost 0, with 19 bases in between. Germline loops: CDR1 SEHNR, CDR2 FQNEAQ (reference sequence). This CDR3 is 18 amino acids long. The CDR3 sequence is CASTSTDSFFSGANVLTF. In DNA, the CDR3 is TGTGCCAGCACTTCCACGGACAGTTTTTTCTCTGGGGCCAACGTCCTGACTTTC.

Only one count was recorded for this clonotype. V is TRBV7-6 and J is TRBJ2-3, with 12 bases matching TRBD2. Germline CDR1 is SGHVS and CDR2 is FNYEAQ. The CDR3 runs 17 residues. J lost 1 base, V lost 5 bases, and 7 bases had no gene match. CDR3 amino acids: CASSLPRLAGGTDTQYF. In DNA form, the CDR3 reads TGTGCCAGCAGCCTCCCCCGACTAGCGGGGGGCACAGATACGCAGTATTTT.

This rearrangement joins TRBV15 to TRBJ2-1; D uncertain. The CDR3 is made up of 11 amino acids. Germline values: CDR1 LNHNV, CDR2 YYDKDF (reference sequence). Between the trimmed V and J ends, which lost 4 bases and 7 bases, there was a span of 5 bases. The CDR3 sequence is CATSIFNEQFF. The CDR3 DNA reads as TGTGCCACCAGCATTTTTAATGAGCAGTTCTTC.